This section outlines one T cell receptor beta chain sequence together with its context. What it recognizes is unknown. From germline, CDR1 is SNHLY and CDR2 FYNNEI. The CDR3 loop spans 15 amino acids. Trimming removed 4 bases from V and 7 bases from J; junction bases left unmatched: 9. The sample originates from a study of cytomegalovirus exposure and HLA in healthy donors. General study findings and limits: Prior analysis indicated that the majority of TCR beta V segments exhibited productivity approximately 90% or approximately 30% of the time. After further analysis at a later stage, around 17,000 TCR beta sequences were associated with HLA alleles at 0.05 false discovery rate.

PCR was performed using 60 Vbeta and 13 Jbeta primers. Profiled with immunoSEQ multiplex PCR; TCRdb holds only in-frame clones, not every one. The repertoire has over 150,000 clones, 79% of them found once; the top ten carry 2.1%. Sequencing input: PBMCs. The TCR comes from a man in his forties in good health and CMV-seronegative. The J gene is TRBJ1-4, the V gene TRBV2, with TRBD1 identical over 7 bases. For the CDR3, the DNA is TGTGCCAGCAGTGTATTACGGGGACAGTTTGAAAAACTGTTTTTT. Protein: CASSVLRGQFEKLFF.